A selection of T cell receptor beta chains follows, all from one sample in a study of OX40 agonist ivuxolimab in advanced cancers. Sequencing was performed with immunoSEQ multiplex PCR; in TCRdb, only in-frame clones are kept and a portion is missing. The data contain roughly 71,000 clones, approximately 80% of them seen just once; the ten biggest clones take up under 2%. The material sequenced was CD4+ or CD8+ T cells sorted from blood, taken in a trial of the OX40 agonist ivuxolimab. The receptors were gathered from an adult with an advanced solid tumor such as melanoma, head and neck, liver or kidney cancer. Each CDR3 is given with its conserved first and last residue. The order of the fields is D gene, clone size, V gene, J gene, CDR3 DNA, CDR3 protein. The D gene is left open where the match is weak. Expanded clones are given a class, and other clones once, few, many or no size at all.

.	.	TRBV28	TRBJ1-2	TGTGCCAGCAGTTTAGGCGACGTGGGCTATGGCTACACCTTC	CASSLGDVGYGYTF
TRBD1	.	TRBV5-4	TRBJ2-5	TGTGCCAGCAGCACGACAGGGGGGAAGGAGACCCAGTACTTC	CASSTTGGKETQYF
.	.	TRBV10-3	TRBJ1-5	TGTGCCATCAGTGAGTCGACGGAAGGCCAGCCCCAGCATTTT	CAISESTEGQPQHF
TRBD1	once	TRBV2	TRBJ2-3	TGTGCCAGCAGTGACGACAGGGGGTTTGCAGATACGCAGTATTTT	CASSDDRGFADTQYF
.	.	TRBV9	TRBJ1-4	TGTGCCAGCAGCCCCCGCATACGGGGGAGTGATGAAAAACTGTTTTTT	CASSPRIRGSDEKLFF
TRBD1	.	TRBV5-4	TRBJ2-1	TGTGCCAGCAGCTCAGACAGGGGAAGGAACAATGAGCAGTTCTTC	CASSSDRGRNNEQFF
TRBD1	.	TRBV29-1	TRBJ2-7	TGCAGCGTTCGGACAGGGAAGGAGAGCGAGCAGTACTTC	CSVRTGKESEQYF
.	.	TRBV4-1	TRBJ2-5	TGCGCCAGCAGCCAATGGAGGGGCGAGACCCAGTACTTC	CASSQWRGETQYF
.	.	TRBV10-3	TRBJ1-2	TGTGCCATCAGGACAGCTAGCTATGGCTACACCTTC	CAIRTASYGYTF
.	.	TRBV29-1	TRBJ1-2	TGCAGCGTTGGGGAAGCGGTTGGCTACACCTTC	CSVGEAVGYTF
.	.	TRBV5-6	TRBJ2-1	TGTGCCAGCAACCCTACAGGGAGCTCCTACAATGAGCAGTTCTTC	CASNPTGSSYNEQFF
.	.	TRBV27	TRBJ2-2	TGTGCCAGCAGCATGAACACCGGGGAGCTGTTTTTT	CASSMNTGELFF
TRBD1	.	TRBV14	TRBJ2-5	TGTGCCAGCAGCCAAGTTCGTGGGGTCGGGTACAGGGGGCAGCGGGAGACCCAGTACTTC	CASSQVRGVGYRGQRETQYF
.	.	TRBV7-2	TRBJ2-3	TGTGCCAGCAGCTTAGCGGTCACCACAGATACGCAGTATTTT	CASSLAVTTDTQYF
TRBD1	few	TRBV28	TRBJ1-5	TGTGCCAGCAGTAAAATGAGACAGGGGGCAGATAGCAATCAGCCCCAGCATTTT	CASSKMRQGADSNQPQHF
TRBD1	.	TRBV10-3	TRBJ1-2	TGTGCCATCAGTGCCCGAGCAGGGGGCGATAGGCCCTACACCTTC	CAISARAGGDRPYTF
TRBD1	.	TRBV7-6	TRBJ1-5	TGTGCCAGCAGCCCCGGGACAGGGCCAAGCAATCAGCCCCAGCATTTT	CASSPGTGPSNQPQHF
TRBD2	.	TRBV19	TRBJ2-5	TGTGCCAGTAGTGTCTCAGACCCTAGCGGGGAAGAGACCCAGTACTTC	CASSVSDPSGEETQYF
.	.	TRBV30	TRBJ2-4	TGTGCCTGGAGCCCCAAGGGACTAGCCAAAAACATTCAGTACTTC	CAWSPKGLAKNIQYF
.	few	TRBV28	TRBJ1-3	TGTGCCAGCAGTTTTCGGGGGATGGCTGGAAACACCATATATTTT	CASSFRGMAGNTIYF
.	.	TRBV6-6	TRBJ2-1	TGTGCCAGCACAGATGAGAGGGATGAGCAGTTCTTC	CASTDERDEQFF
.	.	TRBV15	TRBJ2-7	TGTGCCACCAGCAGAGACTGGGGGGCCTACGAGCAGTACTTC	CATSRDWGAYEQYF
TRBD1	.	TRBV5-1	TRBJ1-3	TGCGCCAGCAGAAGCGGACAGGCTAGCTCTGGAAACACCATATATTTT	CASRSGQASSGNTIYF
.	.	TRBV28	TRBJ1-2	TGTGCCAGCAGTTTCGAGGCAGACCAGGGGGGCTACACCTTC	CASSFEADQGGYTF
.	few	TRBV5-1	TRBJ1-1	TGCGCCAGCAGCTTGGCTGGTAACACTGAAGCTTTCTTT	CASSLAGNTEAFF
.	.	TRBV5-4	TRBJ1-1	TGTGCCAGCAGCCTGGGGGGTGACAGGGCTTTCTTT	CASSLGGDRAFF
.	.	TRBV6-5	TRBJ2-2	TGTGCCAGCAGGTTCACCGGGGAGCTGTTTTTT	CASRFTGELFF
.	.	TRBV25-1	TRBJ2-3	TGTGCCAGCAGTGAATATAAGAGGGGGGTCACAGATACGCAGTATTTT	CASSEYKRGVTDTQYF
.	few	TRBV7-2	TRBJ1-4	TGTGCCAGCAGCCTCGTGGGGGGCGCTCTTGAAAAACTGTTTTTT	CASSLVGGALEKLFF
.	once	TRBV7-2	TRBJ2-7	TGTGCCAGCAGCTTAGAATCGGGTGCGGGCTACGAGCAGTACTTC	CASSLESGAGYEQYF
.	.	TRBV7-6	TRBJ1-4	TGTGCCAGCAGCTCCGAGGGAGGACTGTTTTTT	CASSSEGGLFF
.	.	TRBV20-1	TRBJ2-7	TGCAGTGCGGCCCGGAGGGCCGAGCAGTACTTC	CSAARRAEQYF
TRBD1	.	TRBV7-2	TRBJ2-7	TGTGCCAGCAGCTCGGGACAGTCCTACGAGCAGTACTTC	CASSSGQSYEQYF
.	.	TRBV19	TRBJ1-1	TGTGCCAGTACCAAGGAGGGTATGAACACTGAAGCTTTCTTT	CASTKEGMNTEAFF
TRBD2	.	TRBV11-1	TRBJ2-1	TGTGCCAGCAGCTCGAGCGGGAGGTCGCTGGTTGAGCAGTTCTTC	CASSSSGRSLVEQFF
TRBD2	.	TRBV7-9	TRBJ2-3	TGTGCCAGCAGCTTAGGCGGGAGAGGAGATACGCAGTATTTT	CASSLGGRGDTQYF
.	.	TRBV28	TRBJ2-3	TGTGCCAGCAGTTTACTGGCCAGGGCTCGTGTGGGTACGCAGTATTTT	CASSLLARARVGTQYF
TRBD2	.	TRBV7-2	TRBJ2-7	TGTGCCAGCAGCTTCGCGACTAGCGCCACCTACGAGCAGTACTTC	CASSFATSATYEQYF
TRBD1	few	TRBV5-1	TRBJ2-7	TGCGCCAGCAATCTCAGGGGGCAGACTCGGGACGAGCAGTACTTC	CASNLRGQTRDEQYF
.	.	TRBV27	TRBJ1-6	TGTGCCAGCAGTTTTGATCCAGGGCAGAATTCACCCCTCCACTTT	CASSFDPGQNSPLHF
.	.	TRBV28	TRBJ1-1	TGTGCCAGCAGTTTTCCCAGGTCCGAAGCTTTCTTT	CASSFPRSEAFF
TRBD2	.	TRBV27	TRBJ2-3	TGTGCCAGCAGTTTAACGGGAGGCGATACGCAGTATTTT	CASSLTGGDTQYF
.	.	TRBV6-5	TRBJ2-3	TGTGCCAGCAGAGACAGGTTTACGGGTACGCAGTATTTT	CASRDRFTGTQYF
.	.	TRBV9	TRBJ2-2	TGTGCCAGCAGCACCCCTAGCTCCCGGGAGCTGTTTTTT	CASSTPSSRELFF
.	.	TRBV9	TRBJ2-7	TGTGCCAGCAGCGTAGGTGGACTGGCTAAGCAGTACTTC	CASSVGGLAKQYF
TRBD2	.	TRBV6-6	TRBJ2-1	TGTGCCAGCAGTATTCTAGCGGGAGCGGGCAATGAGCAGTTCTTC	CASSILAGAGNEQFF
.	.	TRBV15	TRBJ2-1	TGTGCCACCAGCAGAGAGTCAGCTGGGGTAATGAATGAGCAGTTCTTC	CATSRESAGVMNEQFF
TRBD1	.	TRBV5-1	TRBJ2-7	TGCGCCAGCAGCTTGACAGGGGGGAACTACGAGCAGTACTTC	CASSLTGGNYEQYF
TRBD2	.	TRBV4-1	TRBJ2-3	TGCGCCAGCAGCCAACAACTAGCGAGCACAGATACGCAGTATTTT	CASSQQLASTDTQYF
TRBD1	.	TRBV4-1	TRBJ2-7	TGCGCCAGCAGCCCGGGACAGGGGGTTTCGTACGAGCAGTACTTC	CASSPGQGVSYEQYF
.	.	TRBV10-3	TRBJ2-6	TGTGCCATCAGTGAGTCAGGGCTTGGGGCCAACGTCCTGACTTTC	CAISESGLGANVLTF
TRBD2	.	TRBV7-2	TRBJ2-1	TGTGCCAGCAGCCTGAGAGCGGGAGGGCTTAATGAGCAGTTCTTC	CASSLRAGGLNEQFF
.	.	TRBV28	TRBJ2-1	TGTGCCAGCAGTTTGGGCTTCGTGAGCCACCTTTCTAACAATGAGCAGTTCTTC	CASSLGFVSHLSNNEQFF
.	.	TRBV10-3	TRBJ2-7	TGTGCCATCAGTGAGGAACCCGATCGGGGCTACTACGAGCAGTACTTC	CAISEEPDRGYYEQYF